This TCR beta chain comes out of a study of cytomegalovirus exposure and HLA in healthy donors. Primers included in the PCR were 60 Vbeta and 13 Jbeta primers. Method: immunoSEQ multiplex PCR; TCRdb's copy keeps in-frame clones and lacks some. Recorded for this sample: tens of thousands of clones. Material for sequencing was PBMCs. The TCR comes from a female donor in good health and CMV-seronegative.

The CDR3 here is CASSYRGKNDEQYF. The CDR3, as DNA: TGTGCCAGCAGTTACCGCGGGAAGAACGACGAGCAGTACTTC. The chain employs TRBV6-6 and TRBJ2-7; a possible D gene is TRBD2 (6 bases). The CDR3 covers 14 residues. V lost 2 bases and J 5 bases, leaving 13 bases between the germline ends. The germline CDR1 and CDR2 sequences are MNHNY and SVGAGI (reference sequence).